This T cell receptor beta chain was captured in a study of cytomegalovirus exposure and HLA in healthy donors. In the PCR, 60 Vbeta and 13 Jbeta primers were used. Method: immunoSEQ multiplex PCR; TCRdb's copy keeps in-frame clones and lacks some. Here the sample spans 230,000 or so clones, around nine tenths being singletons. The V end was cut by 5 bases, the J end by 0 bases, with 13 bases between. The CDR3 covers 15 residues. CDR1 and CDR2 (germline): PRHDT, FYEKMQ (reference sequence). This clonotype was obtained from a girl aged 2 to 10 in good health and CMV-seronegative. Sequencing was done on a sample of PBMCs. The rearrangement joins TRBV13 to TRBJ2-5; possibly TRBD2 for D (5 bases). In nucleotides, the CDR3 is TGTGCCAGCAGCAGCGAGGGAACGAACCAAGAGACCCAGTACTTC. Encoded protein: CASSSEGTNQETQYF.